The rows below give T cell receptor beta chains drawn from one sample of a study of T cell responses to AZD1222 COVID-19 vaccine. Method: immunoSEQ multiplex PCR; TCRdb's copy keeps in-frame clones and lacks some. Among over 120,000 clones listed, 85% to 95% were seen once. This specimen consisted of peripheral blood, obtained 28 days after the second AZD1222 dose. The receptors originated from an adult who received the AZD1222 COVID-19 vaccine. Both conserved end residues are part of each CDR3. D genes are given only for firm matches. Size values are once, few and many counts, or a class for expanded clones, and some rows have none.

CDR3aa,CDR3nt,abundance,j_gene,d_gene,v_gene
CASSPGVEGYTF,TGTGCCAGCAGCCCAGGGGTCGAAGGCTACACCTTC,-,TRBJ1-2,-,TRBV28
CASRYGGGQETQYF,TGTGCCAGCAGATACGGGGGTGGGCAAGAGACCCAGTACTTC,-,TRBJ2-5,-,TRBV27
CASSLDRGPNYGYTF,TGTGCCAGCAGCCTCGACAGGGGGCCTAACTATGGCTACACCTTC,-,TRBJ1-2,TRBD1,TRBV7-3
CASSFTGLFSSDNTGELFF,TGTGCCAGCAGTTTCACCGGGCTCTTCTCTAGCGACAACACCGGGGAGCTGTTTTTT,once,TRBJ2-2,-,TRBV28
CASSSSTPYSNQPQHF,TGTGCCAGCAGCTCCTCCACCCCATATAGCAATCAGCCCCAGCATTTT,few,TRBJ1-5,-,TRBV7-9
CASSLSLRMMNTEAFF,TGTGCCAGCAGTTTAAGTTTGAGAATGATGAACACTGAAGCTTTCTTT,-,TRBJ1-1,-,TRBV28
CASSPRGGPDYGYTF,TGTGCCAGCAGCCCCCGGGGAGGGCCGGACTATGGCTACACCTTC,-,TRBJ1-2,-,TRBV11-3
CASIMGQGYEQYF,TGTGCCAGCATCATGGGACAGGGCTACGAGCAGTACTTC,-,TRBJ2-7,TRBD1,TRBV6-5
CASSLRGGETEAFF,TGTGCCAGCAGCTTACGAGGGGGAGAGACTGAAGCTTTCTTT,-,TRBJ1-1,-,TRBV7-2
CAWSPGGQGNSPLHF,TGTGCCTGGAGTCCGGGGGGACAGGGAAATTCACCCCTCCACTTT,-,TRBJ1-6,TRBD1,TRBV30
CASSPDLGAGYNEQFF,TGTGCCAGCAGCCCTGATTTAGGAGCGGGGTACAATGAGCAGTTCTTC,-,TRBJ2-1,TRBD2,TRBV3-1/TRBV3-2
CASSRPAPLETQYF,TGTGCCAGCAGCCGACCGGCTCCGCTGGAGACCCAGTACTTC,-,TRBJ2-5,-,TRBV14
CASSLQGGVYEAFF,TGTGCCAGCAGCTTACAGGGTGGGGTGTATGAAGCTTTCTTT,-,TRBJ1-1,-,TRBV11-2
CASSATASSGNTIYF,TGTGCCAGCAGCGCGACAGCCAGCTCTGGAAACACCATATATTTT,-,TRBJ1-3,-,TRBV9
CASSSVKEGAAYEQYF,TGTGCCAGCAGTTCCGTAAAAGAGGGTGCAGCTTACGAGCAGTACTTC,-,TRBJ2-7,-,TRBV28
CASSLQGLSQNEQYF,TGTGCCAGCAGCTTACAAGGACTCAGCCAGAACGAGCAGTACTTC,-,TRBJ2-7,-,TRBV11-2
CASSTDYTSSYNEQFF,TGTGCCAGTAGCACGGACTACACAAGCTCCTACAATGAGCAGTTCTTC,once,TRBJ2-1,-,TRBV19
CAWSEEQHNTEAFF,TGTGCCTGGAGTGAAGAACAACATAACACTGAAGCTTTCTTT,-,TRBJ1-1,-,TRBV30
CASSLALAGVSYNEQFF,TGTGCCAGCAGCTTAGCGCTAGCGGGAGTCTCCTACAATGAGCAGTTCTTC,-,TRBJ2-1,TRBD2,TRBV7-8
CASSNRDRDTEAFF,TGTGCCAGCAGCAACCGGGACAGGGACACTGAAGCTTTCTTT,-,TRBJ1-1,TRBD1,TRBV5-6
CASTISGRGLYEQYF,TGTGCCAGCACCATATCGGGTAGGGGGCTCTACGAGCAGTACTTC,-,TRBJ2-7,TRBD1,TRBV28
CASSLSMGSYNSPLHF,TGTGCCAGCAGTTTATCTATGGGTTCCTATAATTCACCCCTCCACTTT,-,TRBJ1-6,-,TRBV27
CASSQDSRRKVGELFF,TGTGCCAGCAGCCAAGATTCGCGGCGGAAGGTCGGGGAGCTGTTTTTT,-,TRBJ2-2,-,TRBV3-1/TRBV3-2
CASSQGVWTRGNTIYF,TGTGCCAGCAGCCAAGGTGTGTGGACACGCGGAAACACCATATATTTT,-,TRBJ1-3,-,TRBV4-2
CASSLRVQGQPQHF,TGCGCCAGCAGCTTGCGTGTACAGGGGCAGCCCCAGCATTTT,-,TRBJ1-5,TRBD1,TRBV5-1
CASLQREFQETQYF,TGTGCCAGCCTCCAGCGGGAGTTCCAAGAGACCCAGTACTTC,-,TRBJ2-5,TRBD2,TRBV6-5
CASSEMGRANEKLFF,TGTGCCAGCAGTGAAATGGGGAGAGCTAATGAAAAACTGTTTTTT,-,TRBJ1-4,-,TRBV6-1
CASMFSGNTIYF,TGTGCCAGCATGTTTTCTGGAAACACCATATATTTT,-,TRBJ1-3,-,TRBV6-5
CASSFGGEGNQPQHF,TGTGCCAGCAGTTTCGGCGGTGAAGGCAATCAGCCCCAGCATTTT,-,TRBJ1-5,-,TRBV28
CASGRTNEKLFF,TGTGCCAGTGGTCGGACTAATGAAAAACTGTTTTTT,-,TRBJ1-4,-,TRBV7-9
CASSNRAGNDDTQYF,TGTGCCAGCAGCAACCGAGCTGGAAATGATGATACGCAGTATTTT,-,TRBJ2-3,-,TRBV6-2/TRBV6-3
CASSRLESGWEPQHF,TGTGCCAGTAGCAGACTGGAGTCCGGGTGGGAACCCCAGCATTTT,-,TRBJ1-5,-,TRBV19
CASSPPFGRNTGELFF,TGTGCCAGTAGTCCACCGTTTGGGAGGAACACCGGGGAGCTGTTTTTT,-,TRBJ2-2,-,TRBV19
CSASEVENTEAFF,TGCAGTGCTAGTGAAGTGGAGAACACTGAAGCTTTCTTT,-,TRBJ1-1,-,TRBV20-1
CASRVAGGEQYF,TGTGCCAGCAGGGTCGCGGGAGGCGAGCAGTACTTC,-,TRBJ2-7,TRBD2,TRBV28
CASSRDYITDTQYF,TGTGCCAGCAGCCGAGACTATATCACAGATACGCAGTATTTT,-,TRBJ2-3,-,TRBV11-2
CASSLMEAEKLFF,TGTGCCAGCAGCTTAATGGAGGCTGAAAAACTGTTTTTT,-,TRBJ1-4,-,TRBV7-9
CASSLEGGKNIQYF,TGTGCCAGCAGCTTAGAAGGGGGGAAAAACATTCAGTACTTC,-,TRBJ2-4,-,TRBV7-9
CASSSKVTPYGYTF,TGTGCCAGCAGCTCCAAAGTCACCCCCTATGGCTACACCTTC,-,TRBJ1-2,-,TRBV5-4
CATSSKKQGNSPLHF,TGTGCCACCAGCAGTAAAAAACAGGGGAATTCACCCCTCCACTTT,-,TRBJ1-6,TRBD1,TRBV15